The next 8 T cell receptor beta chains were all read from a single sample in a study of CD8 T cells in ankylosing spondylitis. TCRdb redid the calling of the 5' RACE reads with MiXCR, one entry per CDR3 protein. Among 450,000 to 550,000 distinct CDR3 sequences listed, about 5.4% were seen once. No cognate antigen is known for these TCRs. Overall study findings and caveats: A motif in TCR beta, a set of fewer than ten highly homologous variants, appeared characteristic of ankylosing spondylitis blood.

Sequencing was done on a sample of blood, either unsorted or a sorted T cell fraction (not recorded which). Every receptor here comes from a male donor with ankylosing spondylitis.

The sample holds many counts of this clonotype. The gene calls are TRBV7-8 and TRBJ1-1; D might be TRBD1 (5 bases). The CDR3 loop spans 13 amino acids. CDR1 is SGHVS, CDR2 FQNEAQ, per germline. CDR3: CAIRGAMNTEAFF. Here the CDR3 DNA reads TGTGCGATCAGAGGGGCAATGAACACTGAAGCTTTCTTT.

Ten or more counts support this clonotype. The rearrangement joins TRBV28 to TRBJ1-2; no reliable D call. The germline V gene encodes CDR1 MDHEN and CDR2 SYDVKM. Trimming removed 2 bases at V and 4 bases at J, with 11 bases between. The CDR3 sequence is 14 residues long. This CDR3 reads CASSLSSHGYGYTF. In DNA form, the CDR3 reads TGTGCCAGCAGTTTAAGCAGTCACGGCTATGGCTACACCTTC.

Many counts were recorded for this clonotype. The chain links TRBV10-2 to TRBJ2-1; 9 nucleotides line up with TRBD2. Germline CDR1 is WSHSY and CDR2 is SAAADI. With 1 base clipped from V and 0 bases from J, the junction kept 7 bases outside the gene matches. The CDR3 consists of 18 residues. The CDR3 DNA is TGCGCCAGCAGTGAGTGGGCTAGCGGGGTGAGCTCCTACAATGAGCAGTTCTTC. This translates into CASSEWASGVSSYNEQFF.

Ten or more counts support this clonotype. The chain is built from TRBV29-1 and TRBJ2-1; TRBD2 agrees at 11 bases. The CDR3 consists of 16 residues. Trimming at V came to 0 bases and at J to 4 bases, leaving 5 bases not matched to a gene. The germline CDR1 and CDR2 sequences are SQVTM and ANQGSEA. CDR3 sequence: CSVEEPGLAVYNEQFF. The CDR3 DNA reads TGCAGCGTTGAAGAGCCGGGACTAGCGGTTTACAATGAGCAGTTCTTC.

Many counts were recorded for this clonotype. The rearrangement joins TRBV7-8 to TRBJ2-1; D gene unclear. With 1 base removed from V and 6 bases from J, the gap between germline ends came to 10 bases. CDR1 and CDR2 from the germline V gene are SGHVS and FQNEAQ. The CDR3 spans 14 residues. CDR3 residues: CASSLGRRSNEQFF. CDR3 DNA: TGTGCCAGCAGCTTAGGTCGCAGGTCCAATGAGCAGTTCTTC.

This clonotype was counted many times. CDR3 sequence (DNA): TGTGCCAGCAGTTACTCGAACACTGAAGCTTTCTTT. Its protein product is CASSYSNTEAFF. The gene calls are TRBV6-5 and TRBJ1-1, with no clear D. The CDR3 loop spans 12 amino acids. Germline lookup yields CDR1 MNHEY and CDR2 SVGAGI. V lost 0 bases and J 1 base, leaving 0 bases between the germline ends.

This clonotype was picked up many times. The chain recombines TRBV7-9 with TRBJ2-3; D is ambiguous. This CDR3 contains 15 residues. The germline gives CDR1 SEHNR, CDR2 FQNEAQ (reference sequence). Trimming cost V 5 bases and J 2 bases, with 14 bases left between them. CDR3 residues: CASSAPRVSTDTQYF. The CDR3 coding sequence is TGTGCCAGCAGCGCACCTAGAGTATCCACAGATACGCAGTATTTT.

As regards this clonotype: This could be a read error, since a much larger clone is one nucleotide away. The rearrangement uses TRBV7-2 and TRBJ1-6; D is uncertain. The CDR3 is made up of 13 amino acids. The germline V gene has CDR1 SGHTA and CDR2 FQGNSA. CDR3 nucleotide sequence: TGTGCCAGAAGCTTATGGGGTCGTTCACCCCTCCACTTT. Its translation is CARSLWGRSPLHF.